The 15 T cell receptor beta chains in this list originate from one sample, sequenced in a study of shared clonotypes between healthy human individuals. Measured with immunoSEQ multiplex PCR; TCRdb has only the in-frame clones, and not every one. Among about 640,000 clones listed, more than 70% were seen once. Material: memory CD4+ T cells sorted from blood. The sample's subset: CD45RA-negative fraction. Receptors originate from a woman between 25 and 40 years old in good health.

J is TRBJ1-5 and V is TRBV2, with D uncertain. CDR1 and CDR2 (germline): SNHLY, FYNNEI. The CDR3 loop spans 13 amino acids. V lost 8 bases and J lost 0, with 8 bases in between. CDR3 DNA sequence: TGTGCCAGCCATCGGGATAGCAATCAGCCCCAGCATTTT. Protein product: CASHRDSNQPQHF.

J is TRBJ2-7 and V is TRBV27, with 10 bases matching TRBD2. Germline V gene data show CDR1 as MNHEY and CDR2 as SMNVEV (reference sequence). CDR3 length: 16 residues. V dropped 5 bases and J dropped 7; count of bases not matched to a gene: 14. The DNA of the CDR3 is TGTGCCAGCAGTCTCGGTTTTGTAGCGGGAGGAGGGGAGCAGTACTTC. Its protein product is CASSLGFVAGGGEQYF.

This chain links TRBV28 with TRBJ2-6; D is perhaps TRBD2 (5 bases). The CDR3 contains 17 residues. V was trimmed by 2 bases and J by 1 base, leaving 12 bases between them. Germline CDR1 MDHEN, CDR2 SYDVKM. The chain's CDR3 is CASSLEGRGSGANVLTF. The CDR3 DNA reads as TGTGCCAGCAGTTTAGAGGGCCGGGGTTCTGGGGCCAACGTCCTGACTTTC.

This clone was detected ten times or more. J is TRBJ1-3 and V is TRBV2; 9 bases fit TRBD1. V lost 8 bases and J lost 1; bases outside the gene matches: 6. This CDR3 region has 15 residues. Germline V gene data show CDR1 as SNHLY and CDR2 as FYNNEI. The CDR3 loop reads CASGIQGASGNTIYF. The CDR3, as DNA: TGTGCCAGCGGTATACAGGGGGCGTCTGGAAACACCATATATTTT.

This rearrangement joins TRBV6-4 to TRBJ2-2, with a possible D match to TRBD1 (7 bases). V lost 2 bases to trimming and J lost 6 bases, with 13 bases between them. Per the germline V gene, CDR1 is MRHNA and CDR2 is SNTAGT. This CDR3 comprises 15 residues. This CDR3 is CASSDGAGQSGELFF. The CDR3 DNA reads TGTGCCAGCAGTGACGGTGCGGGACAGTCCGGGGAGCTGTTTTTT.

The V gene is TRBV5-1, the J gene TRBJ1-3; D is unresolved. V gave up 0 bases and J gave up 0 bases, with 7 bases separating them. This CDR3 comprises 15 residues. Germline V gives CDR1 SGHRS, CDR2 YFSETQ. The CDR3 bases are TGCGCCAGCAGCTTGGGCCGGAGCTCTGGAAACACCATATATTTT. Residues: CASSLGRSSGNTIYF.

V and J are TRBV28 and TRBJ1-5; 8 nucleotides align to TRBD1. Germline CDR1 is MDHEN and CDR2 is SYDVKM. Germline trimming cut 6 bases from V and 3 bases from J; bases unmatched to any gene: 1. This CDR3 has 13 amino acids. The CDR3 DNA sequence: TGTGCCAGCAGGGGACAGGTCAATCAGCCCCAGCATTTT. Amino acid sequence: CASRGQVNQPQHF.

V is TRBV6-1 and J is TRBJ1-5; the D is unclear. Germline V gene sequence: CDR1 MNHNS, CDR2 SASEGT. V lost 0 bases and J lost 6, with 15 bases in between. CDR3 size: 16 residues. CDR3 nucleotides: TGTGCCAGCAGTGAAGCCTCGTGGGGAGTAGGTCAGCCCCAGCATTTT. Protein product: CASSEASWGVGQPQHF.

The chain couples TRBV29-1 to TRBJ2-1; D ambiguous. Germline V lookup: CDR1 SQVTM, CDR2 ANQGSEA. This CDR3 is built from 17 residues. With 1 base removed from V and 0 bases from J, the gap between germline ends came to 16 bases. Here the CDR3 DNA reads TGCAGCGTTGAAGTGGGATTAGAGCCGAGCTCCTACAATGAGCAGTTCTTC. The encoded protein is CSVEVGLEPSSYNEQFF.

This clone has a handful of counts. The V and J genes are TRBV30 and TRBJ2-7, with 9 bases that match TRBD2. Germline V CDR1 and CDR2: GTSNPN, SVGIG (reference sequence). Losses at the gene ends were 4 bases for V and 5 bases for J; bases not matched to a gene: 6. The length of the CDR3 is 13 residues. CDR3 in amino acids: CAWNLAGSDEQYF. The CDR3 coding sequence is TGTGCCTGGAATCTAGCGGGATCGGACGAGCAGTACTTC.

The gene calls are TRBV5-6 and TRBJ1-2; D uncertain. This CDR3 spans 12 amino acids. CDR1 is SGHDT, CDR2 YYEEEE, per germline. V gave up 0 bases and J gave up 4 bases, with 4 bases separating them. The DNA of the CDR3 is TGTGCCAGCAGCTTGGAACCCTATGGCTACACCTTC. Its translation: CASSLEPYGYTF.

The CDR3 DNA is TGTGCCAGCAGTCCCCAGGCAAAGACTGGGGCCAACGTCCTGACTTTC. Translated, it gives CASSPQAKTGANVLTF. V and J are TRBV28 and TRBJ2-6; D remains ambiguous. The CDR3 covers 16 residues. Per the germline V gene, CDR1 is MDHEN and CDR2 is SYDVKM. Trimming left V 5 bases short and J 2 bases short, with 13 bases between.

The rearrangement joins TRBV6-1 to TRBJ2-3; TRBD2 matches at 7 bases. The CDR3 length is 15 residues. The ends lost 6 bases at V and 0 bases at J; junction bases unmatched: 6. Germline V gene lookup returns CDR1 MNHNS and CDR2 SASEGT. The CDR3 DNA follows: TGTGCCAGCAGCTCGACTAGCATAAGCACAGATACGCAGTATTTT. It codes for CASSSTSISTDTQYF.

J is TRBJ2-7 and V is TRBV10-2; D gene ambiguous. Germline V gene sequence: CDR1 WSHSY, CDR2 SAAADI. The ends were cut back, 3 bases at V and 6 bases at J, with 15 bases in the middle. The CDR3 contains 14 residues. CDR3 amino acids: CASSEMKPPGEQYF. Written as DNA, the CDR3 is TGCGCCAGCAGTGAAATGAAACCCCCTGGCGAGCAGTACTTC.

The gene calls are TRBV27 and TRBJ2-3; 10 bases are shared with TRBD2. CDR1 MNHEY and CDR2 SMNVEV come from the germline V gene (reference sequence). J lost 5 bases, V lost 6 bases, and 14 bases had no gene match. This CDR3 is built from 17 residues. The DNA of the CDR3 is TGTGCCAGCAGCATGATCAGCGGAGCGGGAGGGGGAGATACGCAGTATTTT. Amino acid sequence: CASSMISGAGGGDTQYF.